The 8 T cell receptor beta chains reported below all come from one sample, sequenced in a study of cytomegalovirus exposure and HLA in healthy donors. The PCR employed 60 Vbeta primers together with 13 Jbeta primers. Clones were sequenced by immunoSEQ multiplex PCR, and TCRdb holds only the in-frame ones, with some missing. The top ten clones hold under 2% of a sample with more than 150,000 clones, around 81% of them seen once. The sequencing sample was made of PBMCs. The receptor source for this set is a man in his forties in good health and CMV-seronegative.

The CDR3 region is CASSLDRETQYF. The CDR3 nucleotides are TGTGCCAGCAGCTTAGATCGGGAGACCCAGTACTTC. The V gene is TRBV11-3, the J gene TRBJ2-5; D unresolved. Germline CDR1 and CDR2: SGHNT and YENEEA. Trimming took 0 bases from V and 5 from J, leaving 4 bases between them. The CDR3 is made up of 12 amino acids.

This CDR3 reads CASSVDGEGGSWGETQYF. CDR3 nucleotide sequence: TGTGCCAGCAGCGTAGACGGGGAAGGAGGGTCGTGGGGCGAGACCCAGTACTTC. The chain carries TRBV9 and TRBJ2-5; D possibly corresponds to TRBD2 (6 bases). CDR3 length equals 18 residues. Germline V CDR1 and CDR2: SGDLS, YYNGEE. Trimming removed 0 bases from V and 5 bases from J, with 23 bases in between.

The gene calls are TRBV2 and TRBJ2-1; D remains ambiguous. Trimming cost V 7 bases and J 7 bases, with 14 bases left between them. Germline CDR1 and CDR2: SNHLY and FYNNEI. The CDR3 consists of 13 residues. The CDR3 protein is CASTDPWRNEQFF. CDR3 in DNA: TGTGCCAGCACTGACCCGTGGCGGAATGAGCAGTTCTTC.

The chain combines TRBV28 with TRBJ2-7; D is undetermined. The CDR3 extends over 16 amino acids. The germline CDR1 and CDR2 sequences are MDHEN and SYDVKM. V was clipped by 3 bases and J by 0 bases, with 15 bases between them. This CDR3 is CASSFKYGGTSYEQYF. The CDR3 DNA reads TGTGCCAGCAGTTTTAAGTACGGCGGAACCTCCTACGAGCAGTACTTC.

This rearrangement joins TRBV2 to TRBJ2-7; 7 bases are a match to TRBD2. This CDR3 comprises 15 residues. Losses at the gene ends were 1 base for V and 4 bases for J; bases not matched to a gene: 7. Per germline, CDR1 SNHLY and CDR2 FYNNEI. The CDR3, as DNA: TGTGCCAGCAGTGAAGAGGGTAGCGGGTTTTACGAGCAGTACTTC. It specifies CASSEEGSGFYEQYF.

A single count supports this clone. The V call is TRBV5-1, the J call TRBJ2-5, with a tentative D call TRBD1 (6 bases). Judging by the DNA end, TRBJ2-7 fits better; the J call may be wrong. Germline V lookup: CDR1 SGHRS, CDR2 YFSETQ. The CDR3 has 15 amino acids. As DNA, the CDR3 is TGCGCCAGCAGCTTGGAATCCGGACAGTCCTACGAGCAGTACTTC. This translates into CASSLESGQSYEQYF.

The V call is TRBV15, the J call TRBJ1-5; 9 bases are a match to TRBD1. The V gene end was trimmed by 3 bases and the J gene end by 2 bases; junction bases not matched to a gene: 2. Looked up from germline, CDR1 is LNHNV and CDR2 is YYDKDF (reference sequence). The CDR3 has 15 residues. CDR3 sequence (DNA): TGTGCCACCAGCAGGGGGACAGGGCGCAATCAGCCCCAGCATTTT. The encoded protein is CATSRGTGRNQPQHF.

V usage is TRBV5-4 and J usage is TRBJ2-5, with TRBD1 matching 8 bases. V shed 0 bases and J 5 bases; nucleotides not matched to a gene: 12. This CDR3 region has 17 residues. The germline V gene encodes CDR1 SGHNT and CDR2 YYREEE (reference sequence). Here the CDR3 DNA reads TGTGCCAGCAGCTTGGCCTCCGCACAGGGGGGTTGGGAGACCCAGTACTTC. It codes for CASSLASAQGGWETQYF.